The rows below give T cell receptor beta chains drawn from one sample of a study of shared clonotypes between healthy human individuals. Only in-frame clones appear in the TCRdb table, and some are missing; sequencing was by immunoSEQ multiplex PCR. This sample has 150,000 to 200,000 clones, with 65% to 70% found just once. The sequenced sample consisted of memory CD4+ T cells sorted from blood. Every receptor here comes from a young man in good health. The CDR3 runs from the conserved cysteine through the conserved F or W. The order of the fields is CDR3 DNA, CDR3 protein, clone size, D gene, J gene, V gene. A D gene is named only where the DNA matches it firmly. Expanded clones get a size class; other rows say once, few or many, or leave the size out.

DNA: TGTGCCAGTAGTATACAGGGCAAGAACACTGAAGCTTTCTTT; CDR3: CASSIQGKNTEAFF; size: NA; D: NA; J: TRBJ1-1; V: TRBV19
DNA: TGTGCCATCAGTGATGCTAGCGGGAGAAGCTACGAGCAGTACTTC; CDR3: CAISDASGRSYEQYF; size: NA; D: TRBD2; J: TRBJ2-7; V: TRBV10-3
DNA: TGTGCCAGCAGCCCTAGATGGGGGGGTATTAACAATGAGCAGTTCTTC; CDR3: CASSPRWGGINNEQFF; size: NA; D: TRBD2; J: TRBJ2-1; V: TRBV7-2
DNA: TGTGCCAGCAGTAAACTAGCGGGAGCCTACAATGAGCAGTTCTTC; CDR3: CASSKLAGAYNEQFF; size: NA; D: TRBD2; J: TRBJ2-1; V: TRBV7-3
DNA: TGTGCCAGCGATCCTGCCGGGTCGGGGAAGGGTCATGGCTACACCTTC; CDR3: CASDPAGSGKGHGYTF; size: NA; D: NA; J: TRBJ1-2; V: TRBV28
DNA: TGTGCCAGTAGTAGGGGGGGACTAGCCCAAGAGACCCAGTACTTC; CDR3: CASSRGGLAQETQYF; size: NA; D: TRBD2; J: TRBJ2-5; V: TRBV19
DNA: TGCGCCAGCAGCTTTCTAGCGGGAGATTACGAGCAGTACTTC; CDR3: CASSFLAGDYEQYF; size: NA; D: TRBD2; J: TRBJ2-7; V: TRBV5-1
DNA: TGTGCCAGCAGCTTCAGAGGGGTGGGGGTAGTATCCTACGAGCAGTACTTC; CDR3: CASSFRGVGVVSYEQYF; size: NA; D: NA; J: TRBJ2-7; V: TRBV7-1
DNA: TGTGCCAGCAGCGTAGGGTCTAGCCATTACGCAGATACGCAGTATTTT; CDR3: CASSVGSSHYADTQYF; size: NA; D: NA; J: TRBJ2-3; V: TRBV9
DNA: TGTGCCAGCACCACCTCCTCGGGGGACTACGAGCAGTACTTC; CDR3: CASTTSSGDYEQYF; size: NA; D: NA; J: TRBJ2-7; V: TRBV5-5
DNA: TGTGCCAGCAGCGTGGGACTAGCGGGCGGAAGGGGGACGAATGAGCAGTTCTTC; CDR3: CASSVGLAGGRGTNEQFF; size: NA; D: TRBD2; J: TRBJ2-1; V: TRBV9
DNA: TGTGCCAGTGTCGGGTACACTGAAGCTTTCTTT; CDR3: CASVGYTEAFF; size: NA; D: NA; J: TRBJ1-1; V: TRBV19
DNA: TGTGCCAGCAGACAAGGTAGCGCGGGCACAGATACGCAGTATTTT; CDR3: CASRQGSAGTDTQYF; size: few; D: NA; J: TRBJ2-3; V: TRBV28
DNA: TGTGCCAGCAGACGCGGACAGTCCTACGAGCAGTACTTC; CDR3: CASRRGQSYEQYF; size: NA; D: NA; J: TRBJ2-7; V: TRBV28